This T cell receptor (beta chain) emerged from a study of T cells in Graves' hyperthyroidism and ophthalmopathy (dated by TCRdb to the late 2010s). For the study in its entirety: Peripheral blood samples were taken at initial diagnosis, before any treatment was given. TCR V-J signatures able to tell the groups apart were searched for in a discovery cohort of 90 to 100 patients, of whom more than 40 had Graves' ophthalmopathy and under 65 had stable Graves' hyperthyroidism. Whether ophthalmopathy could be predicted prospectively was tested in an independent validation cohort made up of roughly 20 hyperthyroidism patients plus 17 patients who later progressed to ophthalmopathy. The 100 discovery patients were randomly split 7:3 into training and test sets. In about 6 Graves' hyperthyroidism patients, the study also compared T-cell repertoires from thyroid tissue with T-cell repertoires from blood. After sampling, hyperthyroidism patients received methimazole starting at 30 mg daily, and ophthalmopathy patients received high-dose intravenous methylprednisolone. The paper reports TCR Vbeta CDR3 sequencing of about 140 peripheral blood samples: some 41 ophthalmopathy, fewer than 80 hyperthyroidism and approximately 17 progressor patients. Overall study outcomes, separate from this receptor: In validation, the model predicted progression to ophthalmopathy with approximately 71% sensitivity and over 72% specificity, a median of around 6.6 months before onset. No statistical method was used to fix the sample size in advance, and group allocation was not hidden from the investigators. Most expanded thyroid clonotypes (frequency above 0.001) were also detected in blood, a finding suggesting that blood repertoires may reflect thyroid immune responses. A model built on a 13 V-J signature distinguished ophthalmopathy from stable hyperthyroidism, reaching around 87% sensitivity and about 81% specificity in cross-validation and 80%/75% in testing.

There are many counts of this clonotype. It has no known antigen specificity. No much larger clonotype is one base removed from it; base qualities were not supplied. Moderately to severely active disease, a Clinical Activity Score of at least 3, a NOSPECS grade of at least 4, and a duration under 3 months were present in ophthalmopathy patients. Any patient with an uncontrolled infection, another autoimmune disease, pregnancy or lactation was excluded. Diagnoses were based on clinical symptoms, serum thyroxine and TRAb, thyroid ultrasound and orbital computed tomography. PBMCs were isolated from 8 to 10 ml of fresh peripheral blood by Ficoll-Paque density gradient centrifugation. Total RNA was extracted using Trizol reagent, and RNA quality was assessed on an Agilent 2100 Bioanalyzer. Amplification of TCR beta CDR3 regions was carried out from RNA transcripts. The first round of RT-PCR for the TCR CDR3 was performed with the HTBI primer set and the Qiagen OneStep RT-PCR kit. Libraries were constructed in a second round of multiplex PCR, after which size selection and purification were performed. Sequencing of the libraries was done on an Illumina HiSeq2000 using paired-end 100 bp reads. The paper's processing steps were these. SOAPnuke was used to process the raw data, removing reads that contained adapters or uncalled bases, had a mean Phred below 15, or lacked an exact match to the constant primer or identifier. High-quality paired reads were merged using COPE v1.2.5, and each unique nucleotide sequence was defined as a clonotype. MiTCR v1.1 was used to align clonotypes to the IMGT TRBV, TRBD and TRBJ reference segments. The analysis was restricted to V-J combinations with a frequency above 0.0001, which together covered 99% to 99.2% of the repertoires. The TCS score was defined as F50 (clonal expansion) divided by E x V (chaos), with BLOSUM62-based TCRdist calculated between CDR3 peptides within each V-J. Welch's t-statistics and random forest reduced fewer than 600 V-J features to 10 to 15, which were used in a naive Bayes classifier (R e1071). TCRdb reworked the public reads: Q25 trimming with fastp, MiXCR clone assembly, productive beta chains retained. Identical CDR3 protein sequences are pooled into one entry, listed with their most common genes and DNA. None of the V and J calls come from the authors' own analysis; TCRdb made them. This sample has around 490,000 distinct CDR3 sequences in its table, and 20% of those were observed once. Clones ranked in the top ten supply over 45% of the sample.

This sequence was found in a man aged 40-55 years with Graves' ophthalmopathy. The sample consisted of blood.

The DNA sequence reads TGTGCCAGCAGCTTAGACGGGACTAGCGGGAGCTTTGGTGAGCAGTTCTTC. The resulting protein is CASSLDGTSGSFGEQFF. The sequence links TRBV7-2 to TRBJ2-1, with 14 bases matching TRBD2. The CDR3, cysteine through phenylalanine, is 17 amino acids long. The retained sequence is limited to the CDR3, 51 bases, with the frame set at the first base. V ends up 1 base short and J 9 bases short, with an unmatched junction base count of 8. Via the germline V gene, CDR1 is SGHTA and CDR2 FQGNSA.